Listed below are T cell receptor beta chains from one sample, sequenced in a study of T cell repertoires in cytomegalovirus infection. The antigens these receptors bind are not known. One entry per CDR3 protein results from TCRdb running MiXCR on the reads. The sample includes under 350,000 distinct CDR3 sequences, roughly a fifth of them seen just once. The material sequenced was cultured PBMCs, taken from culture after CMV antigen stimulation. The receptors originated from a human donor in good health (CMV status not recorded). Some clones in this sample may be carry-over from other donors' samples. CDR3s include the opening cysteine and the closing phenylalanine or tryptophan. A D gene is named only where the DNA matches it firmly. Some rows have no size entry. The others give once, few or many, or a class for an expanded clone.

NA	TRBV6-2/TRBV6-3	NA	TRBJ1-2	CASSYTGREDYGYTF	TGTGCCAGCAGTTACACGGGCAGGGAGGACTATGGCTACACCTTC
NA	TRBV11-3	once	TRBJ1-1	CASSFGLYNTEAFF	TGTGCCAGCAGCTTTGGCCTTTATAACACTGAAGCTTTCTTT
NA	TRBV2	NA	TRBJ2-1	CASRPGVSSYNEQFF	TGTGCCAGCAGACCCGGGGTGAGCTCCTACAATGAGCAGTTCTTC
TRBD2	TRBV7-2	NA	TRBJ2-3	CASSSTGGGGTDTQYF	TGTGCCAGCAGCTCCACGGGGGGAGGTGGCACAGATACGCAGTATTTT
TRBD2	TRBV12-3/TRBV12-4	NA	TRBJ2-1	CASSLSGLAAENEQFF	TGTGCCAGCAGTTTATCGGGTCTAGCGGCAGAAAATGAGCAGTTCTTC
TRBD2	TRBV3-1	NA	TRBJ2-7	CASSDSGTSGSYEQYF	TGTGCCAGCAGCGATAGCGGGACAAGTGGTTCCTACGAGCAGTACTTC
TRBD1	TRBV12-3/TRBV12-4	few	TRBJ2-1	CASTLTGTGGSRDKQFF	TGTGCCAGCACCCTCACCGGGACAGGGGGCTCTCGTGATAAGCAGTTCTTC
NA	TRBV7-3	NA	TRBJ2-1	CASSLYINNEQFF	TGTGCCAGCAGCTTATACATCAACAATGAGCAGTTCTTC
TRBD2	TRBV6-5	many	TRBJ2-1	CASSPSGMEQFF	TGTGCCAGCAGTCCTAGCGGGATGGAGCAGTTCTTC
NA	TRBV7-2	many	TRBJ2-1	CASSPRGQAYNEQFF	TGTGCCAGCAGCCCCCGTGGACAAGCCTACAATGAGCAGTTCTTC
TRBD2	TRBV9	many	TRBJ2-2	CASSVASGRAAGELFF	TGTGCCAGCAGCGTAGCTAGCGGGAGGGCCGCGGGGGAGCTGTTTTTT
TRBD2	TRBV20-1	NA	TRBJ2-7	CSSGTSGTYEQYF	TGCAGTTCAGGGACTAGCGGGACATACGAGCAGTACTTC
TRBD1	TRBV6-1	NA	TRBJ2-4	CASSELTGNIQYF	TGTGCCAGCAGTGAATTGACAGGGAACATTCAGTACTTC
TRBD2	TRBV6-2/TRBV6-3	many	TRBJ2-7	CASSYSTSAYEQYF	TGTGCCAGCAGTTACTCGACTAGCGCCTACGAGCAGTACTTC
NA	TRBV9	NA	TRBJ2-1	CASSAQGTGSYNEQFF	TGTGCCAGCAGCGCGCAAGGGACGGGCTCCTACAATGAGCAGTTCTTC
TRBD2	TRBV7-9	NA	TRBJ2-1	CASSHTSGSSNEQFF	TGTGCCAGCAGCCACACTAGCGGGAGCAGCAATGAGCAGTTCTTC
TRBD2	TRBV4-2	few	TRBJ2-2	CASSLENSGSISGELFF	TGTGCCAGCAGCCTAGAAAATAGCGGGAGCATATCCGGGGAGCTGTTTTTT
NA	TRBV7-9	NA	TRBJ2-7	CASSFGGSDNEQYF	TGTGCCAGCAGCTTCGGAGGGAGTGATAACGAGCAGTACTTC
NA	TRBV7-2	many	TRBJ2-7	CASSLARGRQEQYF	TGTGCCAGCAGCTTAGCGAGGGGGAGGCAAGAGCAGTACTTC
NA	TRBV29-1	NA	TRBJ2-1	CSVSRAELRNEQFF	TGCAGCGTTTCCCGTGCGGAGTTACGCAATGAGCAGTTCTTC
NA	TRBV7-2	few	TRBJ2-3	CASSLGDFSTDTQYF	TGTGCCAGCAGCTTGGGGGACTTCTCCACAGATACGCAGTATTTT
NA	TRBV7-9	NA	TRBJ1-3	CASSQVVRFSGNTIYF	TGTGCCAGCAGCCAAGTGGTCCGGTTCTCTGGAAACACCATATATTTT
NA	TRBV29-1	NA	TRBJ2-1	CSVDVHGSYNEQFF	TGCAGCGTTGACGTACACGGCTCCTACAATGAGCAGTTCTTC
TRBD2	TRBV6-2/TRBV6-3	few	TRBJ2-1	CASSFFGRDHNEQFF	TGTGCCAGCAGTTTTTTCGGGAGGGACCACAATGAGCAGTTCTTC
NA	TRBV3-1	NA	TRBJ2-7	CASSQGTRGIYEQYF	TGTGCCAGCAGCCAAGGTACTAGAGGGATCTACGAGCAGTACTTC
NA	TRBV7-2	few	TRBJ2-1	CASSSSDPNEQFF	NA
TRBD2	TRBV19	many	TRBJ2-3	CASSAFLAGRADTQYF	TGTGCCAGTAGTGCTTTTCTAGCGGGAAGAGCGGATACGCAGTATTTT
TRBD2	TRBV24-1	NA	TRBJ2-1	CATSAGGGLGEQFF	TGTGCCACCAGTGCTGGGGGAGGGCTTGGTGAGCAGTTCTTC
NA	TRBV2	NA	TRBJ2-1	CASSADSINEQFF	TGTGCCAGCAGTGCTGACTCGATCAATGAGCAGTTCTTC
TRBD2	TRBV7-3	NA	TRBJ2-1	CASSLRPSGGHNEQFF	TGTGCCAGCAGCTTACGCCCTAGCGGGGGGCACAATGAGCAGTTCTTC
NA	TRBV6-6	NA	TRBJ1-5	CAGRKRLTVDNQPQHF	TGTGCCGGCAGAAAACGTCTAACAGTGGACAATCAGCCCCAGCATTTT
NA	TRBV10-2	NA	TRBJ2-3	CASSEYRDGDTQYF	TGCGCCAGCAGTGAGTACCGGGATGGAGATACGCAGTATTTT
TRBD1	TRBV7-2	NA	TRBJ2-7	CASSWGQGPLEQYF	TGTGCCAGCAGCTGGGGACAGGGGCCCCTCGAGCAGTACTTC
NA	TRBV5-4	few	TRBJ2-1	CASSSGGDNEQFF	TGTGCCAGCAGCTCCGGGGGAGACAATGAGCAGTTCTTC
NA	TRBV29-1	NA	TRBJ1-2	CSGVTGVYGYTF	TGCAGCGGCGTGACGGGTGTCTATGGCTACACCTTC
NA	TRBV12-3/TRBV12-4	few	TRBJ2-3	CASTLGGGAGTDTQYF	TGTGCCAGCACCCTTGGAGGGGGCGCGGGGACAGATACGCAGTATTTT
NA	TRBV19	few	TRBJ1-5	CASSAQVEQPQHF	TGTGCCAGTAGTGCACAGGTTGAGCAGCCCCAGCATTTT
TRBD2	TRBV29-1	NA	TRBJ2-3	CSVEQRTSGSDTQYF	TGCAGCGTTGAACAGCGGACTAGCGGGAGTGATACGCAGTATTTT
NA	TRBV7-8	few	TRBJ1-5	CASSLVGNSNQPQHF	TGTGCCAGCAGCTTAGTGGGCAATAGCAATCAGCCCCAGCATTTT
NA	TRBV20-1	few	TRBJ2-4	CSANEDGGHIQYF	TGCAGTGCTAACGAGGACGGCGGGCACATTCAGTACTTC
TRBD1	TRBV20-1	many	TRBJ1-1	CSAADDRGSTEAFF	TGCAGTGCCGCAGACGACAGGGGCAGCACTGAAGCTTTCTTT
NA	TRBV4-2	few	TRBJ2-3	CASSYRQAEVLGTDTQYF	TGTGCCAGCAGCTACCGACAAGCCGAGGTGCTTGGCACAGATACGCAGTATTTT
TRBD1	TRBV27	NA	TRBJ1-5	CASSSGTGKQPQHF	TGTGCCAGCAGTTCCGGGACAGGCAAACAGCCCCAGCATTTT
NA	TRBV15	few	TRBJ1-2	CATSRENWVPYGYTF	TGTGCCACCAGCAGAGAAAATTGGGTCCCCTATGGCTACACCTTC
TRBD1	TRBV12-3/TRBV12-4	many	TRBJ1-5	CASVRGTGFNQPQHF	TGTGCCTCTGTAAGGGGGACAGGGTTTAATCAGCCCCAGCATTTT
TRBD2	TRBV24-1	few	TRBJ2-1	CATSDLGLAEGSYNEQFF	TGTGCCACCAGTGATTTAGGACTAGCGGAAGGCTCCTACAATGAGCAGTTCTTC
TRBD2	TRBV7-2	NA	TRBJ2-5	CASSLALGGGGETQYF	TGTGCCAGCAGCTTAGCCTTGGGCGGGGGGGGGGAGACCCAGTACTTC
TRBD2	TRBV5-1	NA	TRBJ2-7	CASSLTSGSTYEQYF	TGCGCCAGCAGCCTCACTAGCGGGAGCACCTACGAGCAGTACTTC
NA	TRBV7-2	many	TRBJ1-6	CASSLGQGMTSPLHF	TGTGCCAGCAGTTTGGGCCAGGGAATGACTTCACCCCTCCACTTT
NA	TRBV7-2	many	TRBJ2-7	CASSPQHEQYF	TGTGCCAGCAGCCCCCAACACGAGCAGTACTTC
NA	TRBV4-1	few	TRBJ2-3	CASSQEWATDTQYF	TGCGCCAGCAGCCAAGAGTGGGCCACAGATACGCAGTATTTT